Listed below are T cell receptor beta chains from one sample, sequenced in a study of shared clonotypes between healthy human individuals. Profiling relied on immunoSEQ multiplex PCR, and the TCRdb table lists in-frame clones only, not all of them. Seen here are roughly 170,000 clones, around 63% observed once, and the top ten hold about 9.4%. The sequenced sample consisted of memory CD4+ T cells sorted from blood. The receptors were sampled from a man younger than 45 in good health. Both conserved end residues are part of each CDR3. A D gene is named only where the DNA matches it firmly. Clone size is shown for a subset of rows, as once, few, many or a class of expanded clone.

TRBJ2-3 | NA | TRBD2 | TRBV5-1 | TGCGCCAGCAGCGCGGGAGGGGGCCGTGCGAATACGCAGTATTTT | CASSAGGGRANTQYF
TRBJ2-3 | NA | NA | TRBV20-1 | TGCAGTGCCCCCCCGCGGGATACGCAGTATTTT | CSAPPRDTQYF
TRBJ1-1 | NA | NA | TRBV5-1 | TGCGCCAGCAGCTTTCAGGGCACCAGGACTGAAGCTTTCTTT | CASSFQGTRTEAFF
TRBJ2-3 | NA | NA | TRBV30 | TGTGCCTGGCGGGAGACTAGATACGCAGTATTT | CAWRETRYAVF
TRBJ2-5 | NA | NA | TRBV6-5 | TGTGCCAGCAGAGTATTAGAGACCCAGTACTTC | CASRVLETQYF
TRBJ2-5 | NA | NA | TRBV2 | TGTGCCAGCAGTGTTTCCCGAGGAGAGGAGGAGACCCAGTACTTC | CASSVSRGEEETQYF
TRBJ2-7 | NA | TRBD2 | TRBV11-2 | TGTGCCAGCAGCTCGACTAGCGCGGTCACCTACGAGCAGTACTTC | CASSSTSAVTYEQYF
TRBJ2-1 | NA | NA | TRBV9 | TGTGCCAGCAGCGCTGGGAATGTGCGAGAGCAGTTCTTC | CASSAGNVREQFF
TRBJ1-2 | few | TRBD1 | TRBV19 | TGTGCCAGTAGTATTGGGGACAGGGGCTACACCTTC | CASSIGDRGYTF
TRBJ1-5 | NA | NA | TRBV30 | TGTGCCTGGACGCAGGGGTTTAGCAATCAGCCCCAGCATTTT | CAWTQGFSNQPQHF
TRBJ1-1 | few | NA | TRBV11-2 | TGTGCCAGCAGCTTAGACAGGGCTGGGACTGAAGCTTTCTTT | CASSLDRAGTEAFF
TRBJ2-2 | few | TRBD2 | TRBV19 | TGTGCCAGTAGTTCCCCCCGACTAGCGGGTAGGAGGACCGGGGAGCTGTTTTTT | CASSSPRLAGRRTGELFF
TRBJ1-1 | NA | NA | TRBV18 | TGTGCCAGCTCCAAGCAGCACACTGAAGCTTTCTTT | CASSKQHTEAFF
TRBJ2-1 | NA | TRBD2 | TRBV5-5 | TGTGCCAGCAGCCCACTAGCGGGAGGTGGTGGCAATGAGCAGTTCTTC | CASSPLAGGGGNEQFF
TRBJ2-7 | NA | TRBD1 | TRBV5-1 | TGCGCCAGCAGCCCGGACAGGGGCTACGAGCAGTACTTC | CASSPDRGYEQYF
TRBJ2-7 | NA | NA | TRBV5-8 | TGTGCCAGCAGCTTTAGGTCTCGGGGATACGAGCAGTACTTC | CASSFRSRGYEQYF
TRBJ1-1 | few | NA | TRBV5-5 | TGTGCCAGCAGCCCCCAAGGGGGGCAAACTGAAGCTTTCTTT | CASSPQGGQTEAFF
TRBJ1-1 | NA | NA | TRBV4-3 | TGCGCCAGCAGCCAAGACGCAGGGACCACTGAAGCTTTCTTT | CASSQDAGTTEAFF
TRBJ2-1 | NA | NA | TRBV10-3 | TGTGCCATCAGTCCGGGGGGCGGGAGAAATGAGCAGTTCTTC | CAISPGGGRNEQFF
TRBJ1-2 | few | NA | TRBV28 | TGTGCCAGCAGTGAAGGAGAGTATGGCTACACCTTC | CASSEGEYGYTF
TRBJ2-3 | NA | NA | TRBV27 | TGTGCCAGCAGTTTTCAGGGCACAGATACGCAGTATTTT | CASSFQGTDTQYF
TRBJ2-7 | NA | NA | TRBV10-3 | TGTGCCATTAAAGCTATAGAGGGCGGCGAGCAGTACTTC | CAIKAIEGGEQYF
TRBJ2-1 | NA | NA | TRBV6-6 | TGTGCCAGCAGTTACTCGGCAGAGGGGGAGCAGTTCTTC | CASSYSAEGEQFF
TRBJ1-5 | NA | NA | TRBV15 | TGTGCCACCAGCAGAGGAGGGGCGGGCAATCAGCCCCAGCATTTT | CATSRGGAGNQPQHF
TRBJ2-3 | few | TRBD2 | TRBV10-1 | TGCGCCAGCAGTGATGCGGGATTAGCGGGAACAGATACGCAGTATTTT | CASSDAGLAGTDTQYF
TRBJ2-7 | NA | TRBD1 | TRBV18 | TGTGCCAGCTCACCCAAAACAGGGGGCGAGCAGTACTTC | CASSPKTGGEQYF
TRBJ1-3 | NA | NA | TRBV5-1 | TGCGCCAGCAGCCGGACAGCGAGCTCTGGAAACACCATATATTTT | CASSRTASSGNTIYF
TRBJ2-6 | few | NA | TRBV27 | TGTGCCAGCAGTTTGCGGTCTGGGGCCAACGTCCTGACTTTC | CASSLRSGANVLTF
TRBJ2-1 | NA | NA | TRBV5-4 | TGTGCCAGCAGCACGGGACTGGATGGGAACAATGAGCAGTTCTTC | CASSTGLDGNNEQFF